This T cell receptor beta chain is drawn from a study of T cells after yellow fever vaccination (dated by TCRdb to about 2019). About the study as a whole: The SMART-Seq v4 Ultra Low Input RNA kit was used to prepare libraries from fractions with low cell numbers. To follow T-cell clones before and after primary and booster YFV17D yellow fever vaccination, bulk TCR alpha and beta repertoires were sequenced over time. Two healthy male donors made up the cohort, one aged 18 to 29 years and the other aged 30 to 39 years. Blood samples were taken at several timepoints before and after primary and secondary immunization, and bulk PBMC replicates and cell subsets were isolated. Broad study findings and their caveats: Most clones expanded after primary vaccination were re-detected after the booster (96% of CD4 and around nine tenths of CD8), suggesting broad memory maintenance. Compared with the primary T-cell response, the secondary T-cell response was weaker but faster, peaking on day 5 rather than day 15. A small share of clonotypes was detected in both CD4 and CD8 compartments, with the overlap likely arising from convergent recombination. Because abundant contaminating clonotypes from the bulk population could be contained in FACS-sorted repertoires, computational filtering was required. Because only two donors were included in the study, the extent to which the findings can be generalized is limited.

This clonotype was recorded at least ten times. The clone's antigen remains unknown. Per-nucleotide qualities are absent, and no much larger clonotype sits a single base away. The treatment or condition label for this specimen denotes: live attenuated yellow fever vaccine strain. At each blood-draw timepoint, two biological replicates of bulk PBMCs were collected. PBMCs were isolated from peripheral blood using a standard Ficoll-Paque protocol. TriZol was used to extract RNA from bulk PBMCs, from CD4 and CD8 fractions, and from dextramer-positive and dextramer-negative fractions. Synthesis of TCR cDNA relied on 5'RACE template switching, a step that introduced a universal primer site along with unique molecular identifiers. Priming of cDNA synthesis was performed from both the TCR alpha and TCR beta constant segments. Library amplification involved two PCR steps, and the second step added sample barcodes and sequencing adapters. Libraries were sequenced on Illumina HiSeq 2500 (2x100 bp) or NovaSeq (2x150 bp). For the original study's pipeline: Reads were demultiplexed and collapsed into UMI consensus sequences with MIGEC, and V(D)J alignment was performed with MiXCR. Using edgeR on replicate PBMC samples, clonotypes were called vaccine-responding if FDR was below 0.01 and the log2 fold change was above 5 up to day 15. CD4 or CD8 identity was assigned to each bulk clonotype according to whether the clonotype was present at higher abundance in the sequenced CD4 repertoire or the sequenced CD8 repertoire. Clones were called with MiXCR by TCRdb after fastp trimmed the public reads at Q25, and only in-frame beta chains were retained. A single entry per CDR3 protein holds the most common genes and DNA from its merged rows. TCRdb assigned the V and J calls; the authors' analysis was not used. The sample table holds hundreds of thousands of distinct CDR3 sequences, of which roughly 21% were seen once. 13% to 15% of the sample goes to the ten largest clones.

The CDR3 measures 11 amino acids from cysteine to phenylalanine. The CDR3 DNA has 33 bases and is translated from base 1. According to the germline V gene (reference sequence), CDR1 reads DFQATT and CDR2 reads SNEGSKA. V was cut back by 4 bases and J by 4 bases, leaving a gap of 5 bases between them. This receptor was obtained from a man younger than 40 who received the YFV17D yellow fever vaccine. Recombination linked TRBV20-1 to TRBJ2-1, with an unclear D gene assignment. Sequencing was performed on PBMCs, taken 15 days after the yellow fever booster vaccination. Here the CDR3 is given as CSAKRYNEQFF. The DNA sequence is as follows: TGCAGTGCTAAGCGTTACAATGAGCAGTTCTTC.